This T cell receptor beta chain was captured by sequencing in a study of beta chain features in type 1 diabetes. Findings and limits, study-wide: Patients' naive, central memory and regulatory TCRB repertoires appeared more alike than those of healthy donors. Equally in patients and controls, shorter templates might have been favored by PCR. All four CD4+ subsets of Type 1 diabetes patients contained TCRB CDR3s that were moderately but significantly shorter.

Worth noting for this clone: The antigen remains unidentified.

In all sorted populations, purity surpassed 95%. TCRB transcripts that were expressed got sequenced, as all of the isolated RNA had been reverse transcribed. Read counts averaged approximately 3.5 million for samples of naive, central memory and regulatory T cells. Sequencing used immunoSEQ multiplex PCR; TCRdb keeps in-frame clones, though not all of them. The top ten hold roughly 0.6% of the sample, which has about 390,000 clones, 9.6% seen once. Germline CDR1 reads PRHDT; CDR2 reads FYEKMQ (reference sequence). The ends lost 4 bases at V and 5 bases at J; junction bases unmatched: 5. CDR3 size: 15 residues.

The material sequenced was central memory CD4+ T cells from blood. This chain connects TRBV13 to TRBJ2-2; 9 positions agree with TRBD1. This TCR came from a man aged 25-45 years with type 1 diabetes. The CDR3 is CASSWDRDYTGELFF. The CDR3 bases are TGTGCCAGCAGCTGGGACAGGGACTATACCGGGGAGCTGTTTTTT.